This T cell receptor beta chain derives from a study of T cell changes during pregnancy in multiple sclerosis. V shed 4 bases and J shed 7 bases, with 24 bases lying between them. Germline V CDR1 and CDR2: SGHNT, YYREEE (reference sequence). This CDR3 has 16 residues. Measured with immunoSEQ multiplex PCR; TCRdb has only the in-frame clones, and not every one. The sample comprises about 38,000 clones, nearly 90% of which are singletons, and about 0.51% rests with the top ten. The starting material was CD4+ T cells from peripheral blood mononuclear cells, obtained in the second trimester of pregnancy. This sequence originates from a female donor with multiple sclerosis, enrolled in a pregnancy study. The chain has TRBV5-4 and TRBJ2-7, with D maybe TRBD2 (7 bases). In nucleotides, the CDR3 is TGTGCCAGCAGCCTAAATAGGGGGGGGCAGTTAAGGGAGCAGTACTTC. Translated: CASSLNRGGQLREQYF.